This T cell receptor beta chain was sequenced in a study of shared T cell receptors in the human thymus. The CDR3 totals 16 residues. Unmatched junction bases numbered 7, after V lost 0 bases and J lost 5 bases. Germline V gene lookup returns CDR1 LGHNA and CDR2 YNFKEQ. Assay used: immunoSEQ multiplex PCR; TCRdb lists only in-frame clones, some missing. The sample has 600,000 to 900,000 clones; 70% to 90% are singletons. This clone came up a few times. The same sample was also used in a study of human thymus T cells. That paper adds: Among the donors, all were healthy Finnish infants having corrective surgery for congenital heart defects. During corrective heart surgery, resections were taken, and the thymus tissue came from them. Thymic and blood repertoires appeared to show biased V and J gene usage. A high degree of thymic repertoire overlap among unrelated individuals was reported in related research.

Input material: thymocytes. This chain connects TRBV4-2 to TRBJ2-5; 9 bases agree with TRBD2. The receptor was derived from a girl younger than two with a congenital heart defect. The DNA of the CDR3 is TGTGCCAGCAGCCAAGAGCTAGCGGGGCTACAGGAGACCCAGTACTTC. This codes for CASSQELAGLQETQYF.